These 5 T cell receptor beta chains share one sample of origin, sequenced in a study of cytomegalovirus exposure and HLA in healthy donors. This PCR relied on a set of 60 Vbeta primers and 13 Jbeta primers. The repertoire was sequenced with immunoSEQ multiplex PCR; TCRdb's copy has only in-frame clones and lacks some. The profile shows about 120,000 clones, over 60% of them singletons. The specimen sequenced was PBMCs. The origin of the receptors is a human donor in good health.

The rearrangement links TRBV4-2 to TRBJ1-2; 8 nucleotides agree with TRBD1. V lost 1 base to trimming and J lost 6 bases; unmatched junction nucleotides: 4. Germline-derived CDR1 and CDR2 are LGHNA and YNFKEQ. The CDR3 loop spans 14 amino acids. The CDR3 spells CASSQGTGWDGYTF. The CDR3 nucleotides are TGTGCCAGCAGCCAAGGGACAGGGTGGGATGGCTACACCTTC.

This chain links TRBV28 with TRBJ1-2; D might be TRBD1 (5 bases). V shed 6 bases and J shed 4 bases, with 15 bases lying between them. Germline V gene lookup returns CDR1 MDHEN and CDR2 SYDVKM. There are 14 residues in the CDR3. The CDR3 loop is CASRGAGDPYGYTF. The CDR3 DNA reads TGTGCCAGCAGAGGGGCGGGGGATCCCTATGGCTACACCTTC.

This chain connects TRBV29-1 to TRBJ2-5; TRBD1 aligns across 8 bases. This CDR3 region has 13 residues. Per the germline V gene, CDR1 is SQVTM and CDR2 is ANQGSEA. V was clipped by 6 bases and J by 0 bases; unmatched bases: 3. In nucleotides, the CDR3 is TGCAGCGTGACAGGGGAGGACCAAGAGACCCAGTACTTC. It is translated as CSVTGEDQETQYF.

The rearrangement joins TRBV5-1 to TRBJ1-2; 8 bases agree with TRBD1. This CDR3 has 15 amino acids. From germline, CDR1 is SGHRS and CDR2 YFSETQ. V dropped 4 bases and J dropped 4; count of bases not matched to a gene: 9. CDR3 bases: TGCGCCAGCAGCACCGACGGACAGGGCGCCTATGGCTACACCTTC. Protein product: CASSTDGQGAYGYTF.

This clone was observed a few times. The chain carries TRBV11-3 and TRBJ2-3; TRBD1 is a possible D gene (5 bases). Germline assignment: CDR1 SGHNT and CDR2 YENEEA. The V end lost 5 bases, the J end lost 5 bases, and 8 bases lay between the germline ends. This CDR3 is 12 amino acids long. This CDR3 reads CASSTREDTQYF. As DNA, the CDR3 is TGTGCCAGCAGCACCAGGGAAGATACGCAGTATTTT.